The 23 T cell receptor beta chains presented below share a single source sample, sequenced in a study of OX40 agonist ivuxolimab in advanced cancers. The data were produced by immunoSEQ multiplex PCR, yet TCRdb's version contains in-frame clones alone and is incomplete. The repertoire holds about 86,000 clones, with nearly 90% as singletons. The starting material was CD4+ or CD8+ T cells sorted from blood, obtained in a trial of the OX40 agonist ivuxolimab. All receptors come from an adult with an advanced solid tumor such as melanoma, head and neck, liver or kidney cancer.

This chain joins TRBV18 and TRBJ2-2, with 7 nucleotides matching TRBD1. Germline V gives CDR1 KGHSH, CDR2 LQKENI. The J segment lost 2 bases and the V segment lost 2 bases, leaving 8 bases of the junction unmatched. There are 17 residues in the CDR3. CDR3 DNA sequence: TGTGCCAGCTCACCAAGGGACAGACCACCCAACACCGGGGAGCTGTTTTTT. Translating it yields CASSPRDRPPNTGELFF.

The J gene is TRBJ1-4, the V gene TRBV28, with 12 bases lining up with TRBD1. CDR1 is MDHEN and CDR2 is SYDVKM in the germline V gene. The ends lost 4 bases at V and 8 bases at J; junction bases unmatched: 17. This CDR3 has 19 residues. This chain's CDR3 is CASSSFYSGTGGAGEKLFF. The CDR3 region has the DNA TGTGCCAGCAGTTCCTTTTACTCCGGGACAGGGGGCGCGGGGGAAAAACTGTTTTTT.

This clone came up once. The J gene is TRBJ2-4, the V gene TRBV27; TRBD2 matches at 7 bases. This CDR3 has 15 amino acids. Germline values: CDR1 MNHEY, CDR2 SMNVEV (reference sequence). V shed 5 bases and J 3 bases; nucleotides not matched to a gene: 7. The CDR3 loop reads CASSRGVVGKNIQYF. CDR3 DNA sequence: TGTGCCAGCAGTCGGGGGGTGGTAGGCAAAAACATTCAGTACTTC.

J is TRBJ2-5 and V is TRBV4-2; 8 positions agree with TRBD2. The CDR3 is 16 residues long. V gave up 1 base and J gave up 4 bases; unmatched junction bases: 8. CDR1 and CDR2 from the germline V gene are LGHNA and YNFKEQ. The CDR3 loop reads CASSQASGAGGETQYF. The DNA of the CDR3 is TGTGCCAGCAGCCAAGCATCGGGGGCGGGAGGAGAGACCCAGTACTTC.

The rearrangement links TRBV5-1 to TRBJ2-1; 9 bases match TRBD1. Per the germline V gene, CDR1 is SGHRS and CDR2 is YFSETQ. The V and J ends lost 1 base and 8 bases, in that order; junction bases with no gene match: 7. The CDR3 runs to 15 residues. CDR3 bases: TGCGCCAGCAGCTTGCAGGGGGACAGGGCCGATGAGCAGTTCTTC. It encodes CASSLQGDRADEQFF.

The chain is built from TRBV10-3 and TRBJ1-4; unclear D gene. Per the germline V gene, CDR1 is ENHRY and CDR2 is SYGVKD. There are 15 residues in the CDR3. The V end lost 3 bases, the J end lost 5 bases, and 13 bases lay between the germline ends. DNA of the CDR3: TGTGCCATCAGTGACCCGACACCGAACAATGAAAAACTGTTTTTT. Translation: CAISDPTPNNEKLFF.

V and J are TRBV19 and TRBJ1-2; 8 bases are a match to TRBD1. CDR1 is LNHDA and CDR2 is SQIVND in the germline V gene (reference sequence). V lost 3 bases, J lost 7 bases, and 7 bases stayed unmatched. CDR3 length: 14 amino acids. CDR3 DNA sequence: TGTGCCAGTAGTATTCAGGGGGCATCGAGTGGCTACACCTTC. Amino acids: CASSIQGASSGYTF. Full variable domain (missing parts from reference TRBV19 and TRBJ1-2): DGGITQSPKYLFRKEGQNVTLSCEQNLNHDAMYWYRQDPGQGLRLIYYSQIVNDFQKGDIAEGYSVSREKKESFPLTVTSAQKNPTAFYLCASSIQGASSGYTFGSGTRLTVV.

The rearrangement links TRBV10-1 to TRBJ2-2; tentatively, D is TRBD2 (5 bases). V was shortened by 3 bases and J by 1 base, with 9 bases between the two germline ends. The CDR3 is 15 residues long. Germline V CDR1 and CDR2: WNHNN, SYGVQD (reference sequence). The CDR3 region is CASSDYRGNTGELFF. The CDR3 nucleotides read TGCGCCAGCAGTGATTATCGGGGGAACACCGGGGAGCTGTTTTTT.

The chain carries TRBV19 and TRBJ2-3; TRBD1 matches 10 bases. Germline loops: CDR1 LNHDA, CDR2 SQIVND (reference sequence). The CDR3 is made up of 15 amino acids. V was pared by 5 bases and J by 1 base, with 3 bases of the junction left unmatched. The CDR3 protein is CASSAGQGGTDTQYF. For the CDR3, the DNA is TGTGCCAGTAGTGCTGGACAGGGGGGCACAGATACGCAGTATTTT.

This chain uses TRBV5-1 with TRBJ2-5, with TRBD1 identical over 7 bases. Germline V gives CDR1 SGHRS, CDR2 YFSETQ. The CDR3 length is 15 residues. V lost 2 bases and J lost 7; bases outside the gene matches: 11. Here the CDR3 DNA reads TGCGCCAGCAGCTTATTAAACAGGGGCGAGGGGACCCAGTACTTC. It is translated as CASSLLNRGEGTQYF.

The chain combines TRBV6-6 with TRBJ2-5; D perhaps matches TRBD2 (6 bases). The V gene lost 7 bases and the J gene lost 3 bases, with 12 bases spanning the gap. Germline V gene sequence: CDR1 MNHNY, CDR2 SVGAGI (reference sequence). This CDR3 comprises 13 residues. The CDR3, as DNA: TGTGCCAGCACCGCTCGGGGGAAAGAGACCCAGTACTTC. Protein sequence: CASTARGKETQYF.

A single count supports this clone. The rearrangement joins TRBV9 to TRBJ2-6; D is ambiguous. Germline lookup yields CDR1 SGDLS and CDR2 YYNGEE. Deletions cut 0 bases from V and 0 bases from J, with 7 bases between. The CDR3 loop spans 16 amino acids. The CDR3 sequence: CASSVGGNSGANVLTF. In DNA form, the CDR3 reads TGTGCCAGCAGCGTAGGTGGGAACTCTGGGGCCAACGTCCTGACTTTC.

On this clone itself: At one of its ends the junction is not consistent with the germline gene, which may arise from a read error. The rearrangement joins TRBV19 to TRBJ2-3; D is undetermined. Germline V gene data show CDR1 as LNHDA and CDR2 as SQIVND (reference sequence). The CDR3 runs to 13 residues. CDR3 DNA sequence: TGTGCCAGTAGTATGGATCCGGGCACGGCAAGACATTTT. This gives the protein CASSMDPGTARHF. Full variable domain (missing parts from reference TRBV19 and TRBJ2-3): DGGITQSPKYLFRKEGQNVTLSCEQNLNHDAMYWYRQDPGQGLRLIYYSQIVNDFQKGDIAEGYSVSREKKESFPLTVTSAQKNPTAFYLCASSMDPGTARHFGPGTRLTVL.

This clone was found a few times. The gene calls are TRBV5-1 and TRBJ1-4, with 9 bases aligning to TRBD1. Germline V gene data show CDR1 as SGHRS and CDR2 as YFSETQ. The J segment lost 8 bases and the V segment lost 3 bases, leaving 5 bases of the junction unmatched. The CDR3 consists of 14 residues. CDR3 coding DNA: TGCGCCAGCAGCTCGGGACAGGGTAAAGAAAAACTGTTTTTT. Translated, it gives CASSSGQGKEKLFF.

The V call is TRBV7-9, the J call TRBJ1-2; D may be TRBD1 (6 bases). Between the trimmed V and J ends, which lost 5 bases and 4 bases, there was a span of 11 bases. CDR3 size: 13 residues. CDR1 SEHNR and CDR2 FQNEAQ come from the germline V gene (reference sequence). Here the CDR3 DNA reads TGTGCCAGCAGCAACAGGGACGGCTATGGCTACACCTTC. Translating gives CASSNRDGYGYTF.

The chain recombines TRBV19 with TRBJ1-2; D unclear. This CDR3 comprises 14 residues. Germline V gene lookup returns CDR1 LNHDA and CDR2 SQIVND (reference sequence). V lost 1 base, J lost 5 bases, and 11 bases lay in between. CDR3 residues: CASSIASGRYGYTF. In DNA form, the CDR3 reads TGTGCCAGTAGTATAGCATCGGGGAGGTATGGCTACACCTTC. Looking up the rest from reference TRBV19 and TRBJ1-2 gives the full variable domain: DGGITQSPKYLFRKEGQNVTLSCEQNLNHDAMYWYRQDPGQGLRLIYYSQIVNDFQKGDIAEGYSVSREKKESFPLTVTSAQKNPTAFYLCASSIASGRYGYTFGSGTRLTVV.

The chain recombines TRBV7-3 with TRBJ1-1, with D uncertain. The CDR3 consists of 14 residues. V shed 2 bases and J shed 1 base, with 8 bases lying between them. Germline V gene sequence: CDR1 SGHTA, CDR2 FQGTGA. The CDR3: CASSLEITNTEAFF. In nucleotides, the CDR3 is TGTGCCAGCAGCTTAGAAATTACGAACACTGAAGCTTTCTTT.

The sample holds one count of this clone. The rearrangement uses TRBV7-2 and TRBJ2-1, with D tentatively TRBD1 (6 bases). CDR3 size: 15 residues. Trimming took 4 bases from V and 1 from J, leaving 11 bases between them. Germline V gene sequence: CDR1 SGHTA, CDR2 FQGNSA. CDR3 DNA: TGTGCCAGCAGCTCTACAGGGTCGTCCTACAATGAGCAGTTCTTC. This translates into CASSSTGSSYNEQFF.

The chain employs TRBV6-5 and TRBJ1-2, with D tentatively TRBD1 (5 bases). Germline V gives CDR1 MNHEY, CDR2 SVGAGI. V lost 4 bases, J lost 7 bases, and 10 bases lay in between. The CDR3 runs 12 residues. CDR3 sequence reads: CASSSGGGGYTF. The CDR3 nucleotides read TGTGCCAGCAGTTCGGGGGGAGGTGGCTACACCTTC.

The chain has TRBV5-1 and TRBJ1-2, with 8 bases matching TRBD1. The germline V gene has CDR1 SGHRS and CDR2 YFSETQ. J gave up 8 bases and V 6 bases, and 18 bases lay outside the gene matches. CDR3 length: 16 residues. The CDR3: CASKPRTGWDTTGYTF. The CDR3 DNA is TGCGCCAGCAAACCGCGGACAGGGTGGGACACAACGGGCTACACCTTC.

The rearrangement joins TRBV5-1 to TRBJ2-5; no definite D call. V was pared by 6 bases and J by 5 bases, with 14 bases between. Germline-derived CDR1 and CDR2 are SGHRS and YFSETQ. CDR3 size: 13 residues. CDR3 region: CASTNAPRETQYF. The CDR3 nucleotides are TGCGCCAGCACGAACGCCCCGAGGGAGACCCAGTACTTC.

This clone is a singleton in its sample. The chain combines TRBV13 with TRBJ1-2; D possibly corresponds to TRBD1 (6 bases). The germline V and J ends were trimmed by 5 bases and 3 bases, with 13 bases remaining between them. The CDR3 loop spans 14 amino acids. The germline V gene has CDR1 PRHDT and CDR2 FYEKMQ (reference sequence). The CDR3 here is CASSQRQAYYGYTF. The CDR3 DNA reads as TGTGCCAGCAGCCAAAGACAGGCCTACTATGGCTACACCTTC.

The J gene is TRBJ2-1, the V gene TRBV15, with 8 nucleotides matching TRBD1. Trimming took 0 bases from V and 9 from J; bases not matched to a gene: 4. Germline CDR1 and CDR2: LNHNV and YYDKDF (reference sequence). CDR3 length equals 14 residues. CDR3 protein: CATSRDRRGPEQFF. The CDR3 DNA is TGTGCCACCAGCAGAGATCGCAGGGGGCCTGAGCAGTTCTTC.